The 31 T cell receptor beta chains reported below all come from one sample, sequenced in a study of CD8 T cells in ankylosing spondylitis. TCRdb reanalysed the 5' RACE reads using MiXCR and keeps one entry per CDR3 protein. This table holds 180,000 or so distinct CDR3 sequences, around 10% found once. The sequenced sample consisted of blood, either unsorted or a sorted T cell fraction (not recorded which). The receptors here all came from a male donor with ankylosing spondylitis or in good health (not recorded which).

The table lists this clonotype with many counts. The chain combines TRBV14 with TRBJ2-2; D remains unclear. The CDR3 extends over 14 amino acids. Germline-derived CDR1 and CDR2 are SGHDN and FVKESK. The V and J ends lost 1 base and 3 bases respectively, with 6 bases between them. Written as DNA, the CDR3 is TGTGCCAGCAGCCAAGTCTCCTACACCGGGGAGCTGTTTTTT. It yields the protein CASSQVSYTGELFF.

This clonotype occurred many times. CDR3 in DNA: TGTGCCAGCAGTCTGACAGTAGGGCAGAGCAATCAGCCCCAGCATTTT. Translating it yields CASSLTVGQSNQPQHF. The V call is TRBV27, the J call TRBJ1-5, with a possible D match to TRBD1 (5 bases). Trimming shortened V by 5 bases and J by 1 base, and 15 bases separated the two germline ends. The CDR3 contains 16 residues. In germline, CDR1 is MNHEY, CDR2 SMNVEV (reference sequence).

V gene TRBV7-9 combines with J gene TRBJ1-6, with D perhaps matching TRBD1 (6 bases). Germline values: CDR1 SEHNR, CDR2 FQNEAQ (reference sequence). Trimming left V 6 bases short and J 5 bases short, with 11 bases between. The CDR3 spans 14 residues. The CDR3 is CASRPTGDNSPLHF. The CDR3 region has the DNA TGTGCCAGCAGGCCGACAGGCGATAATTCACCCCTCCACTTT.

This clonotype was counted at least ten times. The V and J genes are TRBV12-3 or TRBV12-4 and TRBJ1-5, with TRBD1 as a possible D gene (5 bases). CDR3 size: 14 residues. V gave up 6 bases and J gave up 4 bases, with 13 bases separating them. The CDR3 nucleotides are TGTGCCAGCAGGCCGGTGGGGGGAAATCAGCCCCAGCATTTT. This encodes CASRPVGGNQPQHF.

This clonotype was observed at least ten times. The rearrangement uses TRBV12-3 or TRBV12-4 and TRBJ2-3; 8 positions agree with TRBD2. The CDR3 is 16 residues long. The J segment lost 3 bases and the V segment lost 10 bases, leaving 15 bases of the junction unmatched. CDR3 loop: CATDSVSGIGTDTQYF. The CDR3, as DNA: TGTGCCACCGACAGCGTTAGCGGGATCGGAACAGATACGCAGTATTTT.

In its sample, this clonotype was seen a few times. This chain uses TRBV12-3 or TRBV12-4 with TRBJ1-2, with D possibly TRBD1 on 6 matching bases. This CDR3 region has 13 residues. The V gene lost 7 bases and the J gene lost 8 bases, with 17 bases spanning the gap. DNA of the CDR3: TGTGCCAGCACCCTGATAGGGGGGCGCGGCTACACCTTC. This encodes CASTLIGGRGYTF.

The sample holds a few counts of this clonotype. The rearrangement joins TRBV7-6 to TRBJ2-1; D gene unclear. Between the trimmed V and J ends, which lost 0 bases and 9 bases, there was a span of 9 bases. Germline V gene data show CDR1 as SGHVS and CDR2 as FNYEAQ. The length of the CDR3 is 13 residues. For the CDR3, the DNA is TGTGCCAGCAGCTTAGCGCCTTCAGCTGAGCAGTTCTTC. This sequence encodes CASSLAPSAEQFF.

This clonotype came up many times. The chain has TRBV12-3 or TRBV12-4 and TRBJ2-3; D is tentatively TRBD1 or TRBD2 (6 bases each). CDR3 length: 17 residues. V dropped 3 bases and J dropped 2 bases, with 18 bases sitting between them. CDR3: CASSFSGGDTFTDTQYF. Here the CDR3 DNA reads TGTGCCAGCAGTTTTAGCGGTGGGGACACCTTCACAGATACGCAGTATTTT.

This clonotype was counted at least ten times. The chain combines TRBV7-7 with TRBJ2-5; D is perhaps TRBD1 or TRBD2 (5 bases each). V lost 6 bases, J lost 5 bases, and 13 bases lay in between. CDR3 length: 13 amino acids. Germline CDR1 reads SSHAT; CDR2 reads FNYEAQ (reference sequence). CDR3 region: CASSSLGAETQYF. The CDR3 coding sequence is TGTGCCAGCAGTTCACTAGGGGCGGAGACCCAGTACTTC.

This clonotype was recorded at least ten times. CDR3 in DNA: TGTGCCACTGCCCAACGGGCCGATAATTCACCCCTCCACTTT. Translation: CATAQRADNSPLHF. The chain recombines TRBV24-1 with TRBJ1-6; D remains unclear. Germline V lookup: CDR1 KGHDR, CDR2 SFDVKD. V dropped 10 bases and J dropped 5 bases, with 14 bases sitting between them. The CDR3 totals 14 residues.

J is TRBJ1-5 and V is TRBV1. TRBV1 is a recognized pseudogene. CDR3 length: 16 residues. The CDR3 coding sequence is TGCACCAGCAGTCTAGACGGGGCCCGGAGCAATCAGCCCCAGCATTTT. Protein: CTSSLDGARSNQPQHF.

This clonotype has ten or more counts. J is TRBJ2-2 and V is TRBV6-2 or TRBV6-3; possibly TRBD1 for D (6 bases). V dropped 4 bases and J dropped 2 bases, with 14 bases sitting between them. The CDR3 runs to 16 residues. Germline V lookup: CDR1 MNHEY, CDR2 SVGEGT. CDR3 coding DNA: TGTGCCAGCAGTTCCCACGTCAGGGGAAACACCGGGGAGCTGTTTTTT. This sequence encodes CASSSHVRGNTGELFF.

The CDR3: CASSPDRENEKLFF. The CDR3 nucleotides read TGTGCCAGCAGCCCCGACAGGGAAAATGAAAAACTGTTTTTT. The gene calls are TRBV7-9 and TRBJ1-4; 7 positions agree with TRBD1. CDR1 and CDR2 from the germline V gene are SEHNR and FQNEAQ (reference sequence). CDR3 length: 14 amino acids. The trim removed 5 bases at V and 5 bases at J, leaving 5 bases unmatched.

This clonotype was found many times. The chain combines TRBV3-1 with TRBJ2-1; tentative D call: TRBD2 (5 bases). The CDR3 sequence is 18 residues long. From germline, CDR1 is LGHDT and CDR2 YNNKEL (reference sequence). Trimming took off 1 base at V and 4 bases at J, with 20 bases between the two ends. CDR3: CASSQAGKTHTSYNEQFF. The CDR3 nucleotides read TGTGCCAGCAGCCAAGCCGGGAAGACCCATACATCGTACAATGAGCAGTTCTTC.

This clonotype was counted between two and nine times. This chain links TRBV20-1 with TRBJ2-1; 16 nucleotides align to TRBD2. The CDR3 covers 23 residues. V was pared by 0 bases and J by 0 bases, with 17 bases of the junction left unmatched. Germline V lookup: CDR1 DFQATT, CDR2 SNEGSKA (reference sequence). The CDR3 DNA follows: TGCAGTGCTAGAGATCGGTCTGTAGGGACTAGCGGGGGGGCCTTAAGCTCCTACAATGAGCAGTTCTTC. This sequence encodes CSARDRSVGTSGGALSSYNEQFF.

This clonotype was detected many times. The J gene is TRBJ2-3, the V gene TRBV5-1; D ambiguous. Trimming removed 3 bases at V and 6 bases at J, with 14 bases between. CDR3 length equals 14 residues. CDR1 and CDR2 (germline): SGHRS, YFSETQ. The CDR3: CASSSRVTGDTQYF. CDR3 nucleotide sequence: TGCGCCAGCAGCTCAAGGGTGACTGGCGATACGCAGTATTTT.

This clonotype was counted many times. CDR3 protein: CASSPTRTSVSYEQYF. CDR3 coding DNA: TGTGCCAGCAGTCCGACCCGTACTAGCGTCTCCTACGAGCAGTACTTC. The chain recombines TRBV6-1 with TRBJ2-7; 7 nucleotides line up with TRBD2. Trimming at V came to 5 bases and at J to 0 bases, leaving 10 bases not matched to a gene. Per the germline V gene, CDR1 is MNHNS and CDR2 is SASEGT. There are 16 residues in the CDR3.

The chain uses TRBV7-2 and TRBJ2-1; 8 bases fit TRBD2. The CDR3 runs 15 residues. The germline V gene has CDR1 SGHTA and CDR2 FQGNSA. Trimming took 2 bases from V and 3 from J; bases not matched to a gene: 3. This chain's CDR3 is CASSLRLAGYNEQFF. The CDR3 nucleotides read TGTGCCAGCAGCTTAAGGCTAGCGGGCTACAATGAGCAGTTCTTC.

This clonotype has at least ten counts. This rearrangement joins TRBV24-1 to TRBJ2-2, with D perhaps TRBD1 or TRBD2 (5 bases each). With 5 bases removed from V and 6 bases from J, the gap between germline ends came to 9 bases. This CDR3 spans 13 amino acids. CDR1 and CDR2 from the germline V gene are KGHDR and SFDVKD. The CDR3, as DNA: TGTGCCACCAGTGTGAGGGACCCCGGGGAGCTGTTTTTT. The encoded protein is CATSVRDPGELFF.

This clonotype occurred a few times. The CDR3 reads CASSPGTGVLNEQYF. In nucleotides, the CDR3 is TGTGCCAGCTCCCCCGGGACAGGGGTTTTGAACGAGCAGTACTTC. The V gene is TRBV18, the J gene TRBJ2-7, with 10 bases fitting TRBD1. The V gene end was trimmed by 6 bases and the J gene end by 5 bases; junction bases not matched to a gene: 10. This CDR3 contains 15 residues. Germline-derived CDR1 and CDR2 are KGHSH and LQKENI.

There are many counts of this clonotype. This chain connects TRBV20-1 to TRBJ2-7; 10 bases map to TRBD2. This CDR3 spans 14 amino acids. Germline V gives CDR1 DFQATT, CDR2 SNEGSKA (reference sequence). The V and J ends lost 1 base and 5 bases, in that order; junction bases with no gene match: 5. CDR3 sequence (DNA): TGCAGTGCTAGAGTAGGGACTAGCGTAAACGAGCAGTACTTC. This encodes CSARVGTSVNEQYF.

This clonotype was seen repeatedly, ten times or more. The chain is built from TRBV7-6 and TRBJ1-1; TRBD1 aligns across 7 bases. Germline V gives CDR1 SGHVS, CDR2 FNYEAQ. After removal of 0 bases from V and 1 base from J, the junction contained 2 bases not matched to a gene. This CDR3 spans 15 amino acids. CDR3 sequence: CASSLAGQANTEAFF. CDR3 nucleotides: TGTGCCAGCAGCTTAGCAGGACAGGCGAACACTGAAGCTTTCTTT.

This clonotype was seen at least ten times. The gene calls are TRBV4-3 and TRBJ1-5; D call uncertain. The CDR3 sequence is 15 residues long. Trimming stripped 0 bases from V and 7 bases from J, with 13 bases between. Germline V gene sequence: CDR1 LGHNA, CDR2 YSLEER. The CDR3 DNA follows: TGCGCCAGCAGCCAAGATTTGGAGGTGGGGCAGCCCCAGCATTTT. Amino acids: CASSQDLEVGQPQHF.

Remarks on this clonotype: An end of the junction differs from the germline gene, which may be a read error. The rearrangement uses TRBV7-9 and TRBJ2-7, with TRBD1 matching 10 bases. Germline V lookup: CDR1 SEHNR, CDR2 FQNEAQ (reference sequence). The CDR3 sequence is 16 residues long. The CDR3 DNA reads as TGTGCCAGCAGCTTTCTCGCCGGGACAGGGGCCTACGAGCGGTACTTC. It codes for CASSFLAGTGAYERYF.

In this sample, this clonotype turned up many times. The chain carries TRBV5-1 and TRBJ2-1; 9 bases align to TRBD2. CDR1 and CDR2 (germline): SGHRS, YFSETQ. V lost 2 bases and J lost 5; bases outside the gene matches: 5. The CDR3 runs 15 residues. In nucleotides, the CDR3 is TGCGCCAGCAGCTTTAGCGGGAGCTTGAACAATGAGCAGTTCTTC. Its translation is CASSFSGSLNNEQFF.

This clonotype was counted ten times or more. This chain connects TRBV4-1 to TRBJ2-2, with 9 bases lining up with TRBD1. The germline CDR1 and CDR2 sequences are MGHRA and YSYEKL. The CDR3 covers 16 residues. The junction had 4 bases not matched to a gene; V was cut back by 2 bases and J by 3 bases. CDR3: CASSQRTGDDTGELFF. CDR3 nucleotides: TGCGCCAGCAGCCAACGGACAGGGGACGACACCGGGGAGCTGTTTTTT.

This clonotype was picked up a small number of times. This chain uses TRBV5-1 with TRBJ2-3, with D unclear. The length of the CDR3 is 14 residues. Trimming cost V 0 bases and J 4 bases, with 9 bases left between them. Looked up from germline, CDR1 is SGHRS and CDR2 is YFSETQ. CDR3 sequence: CASSLETFSDTQYF. The CDR3 DNA reads TGCGCCAGCAGCTTGGAAACTTTTTCAGATACGCAGTATTTT.

This clonotype was detected many times. This CDR3 is CATSDPTDLSSYNEQFF. DNA for the CDR3: TGTGCCACCAGTGACCCTACAGATCTTAGCTCCTACAATGAGCAGTTCTTC. V gene TRBV24-1 combines with J gene TRBJ2-1, with unresolved D. This CDR3 is built from 17 residues. Between the trimmed V and J ends, which lost 4 bases and 0 bases, there was a span of 15 bases. The germline gives CDR1 KGHDR, CDR2 SFDVKD.

V and J are TRBV20-1 and TRBJ1-1; D not certain. The CDR3 consists of 16 residues. From germline, CDR1 is DFQATT and CDR2 SNEGSKA (reference sequence). Trimming stripped 0 bases from V and 4 bases from J, with 18 bases between. The CDR3 DNA sequence: TGCAGTGCTAGAGATGGACTCCGTGGGGATAGCACTGAAGCTTTCTTT. Amino acids: CSARDGLRGDSTEAFF.

This clonotype appeared a few times. This chain connects TRBV12-3 or TRBV12-4 to TRBJ2-1; 7 nucleotides agree with TRBD2. This CDR3 spans 14 amino acids. Unmatched junction bases numbered 13, after V lost 7 bases and J lost 10 bases. CDR3 in amino acids: CASIEWAGATEQFF. For the CDR3, the DNA is TGTGCCAGCATCGAATGGGCGGGAGCAACAGAGCAGTTCTTC.

The chain couples TRBV6-1 to TRBJ2-2; TRBD1 aligns across 8 bases. Germline CDR1 is MNHNS and CDR2 is SASEGT. After removal of 6 bases from V and 1 base from J, the junction contained 10 bases not matched to a gene. The CDR3 has 17 amino acids. The CDR3 nucleotides are TGTGCCAGCAGGCGCCAAAGAGGACAGGGGAACACCGGGGAGCTGTTTTTT. Its translation is CASRRQRGQGNTGELFF.